This entry lists 25 T cell receptor beta chains sequenced from one sample in a study of blood T cells in healthy people across ages. The use of a sample-barcoded 5' primer and a J-beta primer mix characterized a second PCR of 7 to 11 cycles. TCRdb fed the 5' RACE reads into MiXCR, producing one record per CDR3 protein. The top ten hold approximately 2% of the sample, which has about 1.8 million distinct CDR3 sequences, around 50% seen once. Sample: blood. Source of these receptors: a woman between 40 and 55 years old in good health.

The V and J genes are TRBV7-2 and TRBJ2-3, with no clear D. Germline CDR1 and CDR2: SGHTA and FQGNSA. Trimming left V 5 bases short and J 0 bases short, with 15 bases between. There are 16 residues in the CDR3. The CDR3 is CASSLPGVMSTDTQYF. The DNA for the CDR3 is TGTGCCAGCAGCCTCCCGGGCGTTATGAGCACAGATACGCAGTATTTT. Full variable domain (missing parts from reference TRBV7-2 and TRBJ2-3): GAGVSQSPSNKVTEKGKDVELRCDPISGHTALYWYRQSLGQGLEFLIYFQGNSAPDKSGLPSDRFSAERTGGSVSTLTIQRTQQEDSAVYLCASSLPGVMSTDTQYFGPGTRLTVL.

A word on this clonotype: One end of the junction is discordant with germline, which a read error may explain. The J gene is TRBJ1-2, the V gene TRBV15; TRBD1 might be the D (6 bases). The germline V gene has CDR1 LNHNV and CDR2 YYDKDF (reference sequence). This CDR3 spans 14 amino acids. The CDR3 sequence is CAISREGGGYGYTF. The CDR3 bases are TGTGCCATCAGCAGAGAAGGAGGGGGCTATGGCTACACCTTC.

In this sample, this clonotype turned up once. This CDR3 reads CAWKQQETQYF. The CDR3 region has the DNA TGTGCCTGGAAACAGCAAGAGACCCAGTACTTC. The chain links TRBV30 to TRBJ2-5; no reliable D call. Per the germline V gene, CDR1 is GTSNPN and CDR2 is SVGIG (reference sequence). This CDR3 spans 11 amino acids. V lost 4 bases and J 2 bases, leaving 5 bases between the germline ends.

This clonotype was picked up a small number of times. The chain has TRBV27 and TRBJ2-7; D is uncertain. The germline V gene has CDR1 MNHEY and CDR2 SMNVEV (reference sequence). Trimming took off 4 bases at V and 4 bases at J, with 11 bases between the two ends. This CDR3 region has 13 residues. The CDR3 is CASSYRIAYEQYF. As DNA, the CDR3 is TGTGCCAGCAGTTACCGCATAGCTTACGAGCAGTACTTC.

The chain combines TRBV10-3 with TRBJ1-2; D remains ambiguous. Germline-derived CDR1 and CDR2 are ENHRY and SYGVKD. The CDR3 consists of 13 residues. The ends were cut back, 2 bases at V and 7 bases at J, with 11 bases in the middle. Here the CDR3 reads CAISEPSGSGYTF. The DNA of the CDR3 is TGTGCCATCAGTGAGCCCTCAGGAAGTGGCTACACCTTC.

The chain is built from TRBV20-1 and TRBJ2-5; 16 nucleotides agree with TRBD2. This CDR3 spans 17 amino acids. V dropped 6 bases and J dropped 5; count of bases not matched to a gene: 12. CDR1 DFQATT and CDR2 SNEGSKA come from the germline V gene (reference sequence). The CDR3 DNA sequence: TGCAGTGCCCAGCCGGGACTAGCGGGGGGGCCATGGGAGACCCAGTACTTC. It specifies CSAQPGLAGGPWETQYF.

Only a few counts were recorded for this clonotype. The chain joins TRBV20-1 to TRBJ2-3; no reliable D call. V lost 7 bases, J lost 3 bases, and 11 bases lay in between. Germline loops: CDR1 DFQATT, CDR2 SNEGSKA (reference sequence). The CDR3 sequence is 12 residues long. CDR3 nucleotide sequence: TGCAGTGTTTCAGGTCTGACAGATACGCAGTATTTT. It translates to CSVSGLTDTQYF.

This clonotype has just one count. The rearrangement links TRBV6-2 or TRBV6-3 to TRBJ2-7; TRBD2 matches 7 bases. This CDR3 region has 15 residues. Germline V gives CDR1 MNHEY, CDR2 SVGEGT. Trimming at V came to 5 bases and at J to 3 bases, leaving 10 bases not matched to a gene. CDR3 in DNA: TGTGCCAGCAGTAACCTTAGCGGGTCGAACTACGAGCAGTACTTC. It translates to CASSNLSGSNYEQYF.

The V and J genes are TRBV28 and TRBJ2-7; 8 bases align to TRBD1. Germline lookup yields CDR1 MDHEN and CDR2 SYDVKM. Losses at the gene ends were 3 bases for V and 7 bases for J; bases not matched to a gene: 8. The CDR3 is 14 amino acids. CDR3 sequence (DNA): TGTGCCAGCAGTTTTCTCCAGGGGGCTGGTGAGCAGTACTTC. Translated: CASSFLQGAGEQYF.

This clonotype was counted many times. The V call is TRBV4-2, the J call TRBJ2-5, with TRBD1 as a possible D gene (6 bases). This CDR3 is 14 amino acids long. Germline assignment: CDR1 LGHNA and CDR2 YNFKEQ. Trimming took off 6 bases at V and 4 bases at J, with 15 bases between the two ends. This CDR3 is CASSLGDNRETQYF. CDR3 DNA: TGTGCCAGCAGTCTGGGGGACAACCGAGAGACCCAGTACTTC.

The rearrangement joins TRBV7-2 to TRBJ2-1, with D perhaps matching TRBD2 (5 bases). Per germline, CDR1 SGHTA and CDR2 FQGNSA. This CDR3 is 16 amino acids long. The V end lost 5 bases, the J end lost 8 bases, and 22 bases lay between the germline ends. The CDR3, as DNA: TGTGCCAGCAGCCCCCCCCAGATAGCGTATTTACATGAGCAGTTCTTC. Protein: CASSPPQIAYLHEQFF.

This clonotype was detected a few times. The rearrangement uses TRBV20-1 and TRBJ1-2, with 7 bases matching TRBD1. The CDR3 is 15 amino acids. The V segment lost 0 bases and the J segment 8 bases; nucleotides outside the gene matches: 12. Germline V lookup: CDR1 DFQATT, CDR2 SNEGSKA (reference sequence). The CDR3 nucleotides read TGCAGTGCTAGAGACCGGGACAGCGGTTTCAGGGGCTACACCTTC. The encoded protein is CSARDRDSGFRGYTF.

J is TRBJ2-5 and V is TRBV24-1; 11 nucleotides agree with TRBD1. CDR3 length equals 15 residues. With 3 bases clipped from V and 5 bases from J, the junction kept 4 bases outside the gene matches. CDR1 and CDR2 (germline): KGHDR, SFDVKD. The CDR3 loop is CATSDPGTGGETQYF. The CDR3 DNA reads as TGTGCCACCAGTGATCCCGGGACAGGGGGTGAGACCCAGTACTTC.

There are a few counts of this clonotype. V is TRBV12-3 or TRBV12-4 and J is TRBJ2-5; D is unclear. This CDR3 spans 14 amino acids. Trimming took 7 bases from V and 1 from J, leaving 13 bases between them. In DNA form, the CDR3 reads TGTGCCAGCACCCTTCAAGGTTCCCAAGAGACCCAGTACTTC. Residues: CASTLQGSQETQYF.

This clonotype was found a few times. The chain has TRBV12-3 or TRBV12-4 and TRBJ2-7; possible D gene TRBD1, 5 bases. With the DNA end fitting TRBJ2-5 better, the J assignment may be wrong. The CDR3 is made up of 15 amino acids. CDR3 bases: TGTGCCAGCAGTCCAACCCCAGGGTTGGCGGAGACCCAGTACTTC. It translates to CASSPTPGLAETQYF.

This clonotype came up many times. The gene calls are TRBV10-2 and TRBJ2-7; 11 positions match TRBD1. The CDR3 contains 14 residues. Trimming removed 6 bases from V and 3 bases from J; junction bases left unmatched: 4. Germline V CDR1 and CDR2: WSHSY, SAAADI. DNA for the CDR3: TGCGCCAGCAGGCCCGGGACAGGGGGCTACGAGCAGTACTTC. Translated, it gives CASRPGTGGYEQYF.

The chain links TRBV5-5 to TRBJ2-1; 9 nucleotides line up with TRBD2. Per the germline V gene, CDR1 is SGHKS and CDR2 is YYEKEE (reference sequence). After removal of 0 bases from V and 0 bases from J, the junction contained 10 bases not matched to a gene. The CDR3 runs 19 residues. CDR3 amino acids: CASSLGLSGGHFSYNEQFF. Written as DNA, the CDR3 is TGTGCCAGCAGCTTGGGTCTTAGCGGGGGCCATTTCTCCTACAATGAGCAGTTCTTC.

The V gene is TRBV2, the J gene TRBJ2-5; D not certain. Between the trimmed V and J ends, which lost 4 bases and 3 bases, there was a span of 12 bases. Germline CDR1 SNHLY, CDR2 FYNNEI. This CDR3 is 14 amino acids long. CDR3 coding DNA: TGTGCCAGCAGTGTTGCAGTCATCGAAGAGACCCAGTACTTC. Its translation is CASSVAVIEETQYF.

The rearrangement uses TRBV15 and TRBJ1-2; D may be TRBD1 (5 bases). The germline V gene encodes CDR1 LNHNV and CDR2 YYDKDF (reference sequence). Trimming stripped 5 bases from V and 2 bases from J, with 15 bases between. This CDR3 region has 15 residues. In DNA, the CDR3 is TGTGCCACCAGCCTAGCGGGGGGGGTAAACTATGGCTACACCTTC. This codes for CATSLAGGVNYGYTF.

This chain links TRBV11-2 with TRBJ2-1; D is perhaps TRBD1 (6 bases). The DNA matches TRBJ2-7 better at its end, which makes the J call doubtful. The CDR3 spans 14 residues. The V gene's germline CDR1 is SGHAT and CDR2 FQNNGV. CDR3 amino acids: CASSLEDSLGEQYF. CDR3 DNA sequence: TGTGCCAGCAGCTTAGAGGACAGTCTGGGAGAGCAGTACTTC.

The chain combines TRBV13 with TRBJ1-1; the D gene is possibly TRBD1 (6 bases). With 5 bases removed from V and 4 bases from J, the gap between germline ends came to 14 bases. The germline gives CDR1 PRHDT, CDR2 FYEKMQ (reference sequence). The CDR3 is made up of 14 amino acids. CDR3 sequence (DNA): TGTGCCAGCAGCCCGACCGACAGGACCACTGAAGCTTTCTTT. The encoded protein is CASSPTDRTTEAFF.

CDR3 sequence (DNA): TGTGCCAGCAGTTACGCTAGCGGGGCGCAAGAGACCCAGTACTTC. Translation: CASSYASGAQETQYF. The genes are TRBV6-2 or TRBV6-3 and TRBJ2-5, with 9 nucleotides matching TRBD2. The germline V gene has CDR1 MNHEY and CDR2 SVGEGT. This CDR3 is built from 15 residues. J gave up 2 bases and V 2 bases, and 3 bases lay outside the gene matches.

This clonotype was observed a handful of times. This chain links TRBV7-3 with TRBJ2-3, with TRBD2 matching 8 bases. The CDR3 consists of 16 residues. V lost 5 bases, J lost 2 bases, and 9 bases stayed unmatched. Germline CDR1 reads SGHTA; CDR2 reads FQGTGA. CDR3 in amino acids: CASSASAGDPTDTQYF. CDR3 DNA: TGTGCCAGCAGCGCCTCAGCGGGGGATCCCACAGATACGCAGTATTTT.

This clonotype was recorded at least ten times. The chain is built from TRBV4-3 and TRBJ2-1; unclear D gene. This CDR3 region has 14 residues. Germline lookup yields CDR1 LGHNA and CDR2 YSLEER. Trimming took 2 bases from V and 7 from J, leaving 12 bases between them. As DNA, the CDR3 is TGCGCCAGCAGCCAAACAACAGTTGGGAATGAGCAGTTCTTC. Protein: CASSQTTVGNEQFF.

Notes on this clonotype: The conserved phenylalanine or tryptophan is not found at the CDR3 terminus, so this likely reflects a read error. The chain has TRBV28 and TRBJ2-4; D assignment may be TRBD1 or TRBD2 (5 bases each). The CDR3 extends over 14 amino acids. Germline V gene lookup returns CDR1 MDHEN and CDR2 SYDVKM. Trimming shortened V by 3 bases and J by 1 base, and 7 bases separated the two germline ends. CDR3 DNA sequence: TGTGCCAGCAGTTTGTGGGGGGCCAAAAACATTCAGTACCTC. Encoded protein: CASSLWGAKNIQYL.